This T cell receptor (beta chain) derives from a study of blood T cell repertoires in COVID-19. Study background: Donors in the United States, Italy and Spain gave samples during acute or convalescent COVID-19. PBMCs, B-cell-depleted T cells, or T cells provided the cDNA or gDNA that made up the material.

In the original processing: Quantification of nucleated cells was approximated via reference gene primer amplification. The protocol was immunoSEQ multiplex PCR, while the TCRdb copy is restricted to in-frame clones and leaves out a portion. D and trimming come from the DNA, and the V and J calls and clone size come from that table. This repertoire shows hundreds of thousands of clones, more than 75% found once; its top ten account for roughly 2.5%. Each participant's cohort was designated according to participant-reported clinical history. Germline values: CDR1 SNHLY, CDR2 FYNNEI. V was pared by 6 bases and J by 11 bases, with 25 bases between. The CDR3 has 15 residues.

Material: PBMCs or T cells enriched from blood (not recorded which). This chain uses TRBV2 with TRBJ1-2, with D unresolved. The receptor was derived from a man aged 55-75 years who had recovered from COVID-19. Here the CDR3 DNA reads TGTGCCAGCAGCGGGGAGTTATTGCCCACCGGAGATTACACCTTC. Its protein is CASSGELLPTGDYTF.